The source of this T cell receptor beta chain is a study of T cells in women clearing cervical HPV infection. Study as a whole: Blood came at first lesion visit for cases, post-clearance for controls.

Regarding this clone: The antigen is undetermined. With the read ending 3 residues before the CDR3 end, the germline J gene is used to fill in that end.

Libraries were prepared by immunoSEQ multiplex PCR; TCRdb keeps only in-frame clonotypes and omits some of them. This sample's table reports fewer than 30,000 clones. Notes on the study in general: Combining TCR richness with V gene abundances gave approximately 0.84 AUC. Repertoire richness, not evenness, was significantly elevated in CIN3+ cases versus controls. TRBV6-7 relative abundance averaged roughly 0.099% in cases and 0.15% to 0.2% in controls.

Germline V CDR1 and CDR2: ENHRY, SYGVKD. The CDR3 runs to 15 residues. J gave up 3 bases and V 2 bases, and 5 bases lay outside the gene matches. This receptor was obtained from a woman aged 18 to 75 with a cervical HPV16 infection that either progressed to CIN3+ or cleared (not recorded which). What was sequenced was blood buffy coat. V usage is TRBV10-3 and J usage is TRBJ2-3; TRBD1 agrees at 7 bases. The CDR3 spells CAISERQGRTDTQYF. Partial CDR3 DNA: TGTGCCATCAGTGAGCGACAGGGCAGGACAGATACG.